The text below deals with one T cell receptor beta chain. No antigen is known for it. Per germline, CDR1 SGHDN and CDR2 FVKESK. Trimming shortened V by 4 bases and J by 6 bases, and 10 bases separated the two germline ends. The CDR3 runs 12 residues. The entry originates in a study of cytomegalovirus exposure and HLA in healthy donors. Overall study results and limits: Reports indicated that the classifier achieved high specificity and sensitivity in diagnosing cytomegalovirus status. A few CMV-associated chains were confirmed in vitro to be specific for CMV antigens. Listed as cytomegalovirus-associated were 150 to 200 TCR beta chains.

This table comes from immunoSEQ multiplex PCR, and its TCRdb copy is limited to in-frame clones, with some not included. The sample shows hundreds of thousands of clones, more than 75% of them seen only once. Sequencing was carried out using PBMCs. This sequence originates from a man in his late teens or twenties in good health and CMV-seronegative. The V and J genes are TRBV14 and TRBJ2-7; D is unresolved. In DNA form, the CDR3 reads TGTGCCAGCAGCCCACTCGGTAGCGAGCAGTACTTC. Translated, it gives CASSPLGSEQYF.